These T cell receptor beta chains were read from a single sample in a study of CD4+ T cells in melanoma. TCRdb keeps only in-frame clones here, not all; method: immunoSEQ multiplex PCR. The sample has fewer than 15,000 clones; approximately 62% are singletons. Sequencing was done on a sample of cells from a culture (not recorded whether cultured in vitro). These receptors all come from a human donor with melanoma. Each CDR3 is given with its conserved first and last residue. A D gene is named only where the DNA matches it firmly. Rows may omit the clone size; those that give it use once, few, many or a size class.

TRBJ2-7 - TRBD1 TRBV6-1 TGTGCCAGCAGTGGGACAGGTTTGTACTTC CASSGTGLYF
TRBJ1-1 - - TRBV21-1 TGTGCCACCCCCCCTAGGTTGCCAGGGGCGAACACTGAAGCTTTCTTT CATPPRLPGANTEAFF
TRBJ1-1 - TRBD1 TRBV5-1 TGCGCCAGCAGCTTGGTAGGGACAGCCGAAGCTTTCTTT CASSLVGTAEAFF
TRBJ1-1 - - TRBV15 TGTGCCACCAGCAGGGGAGGGCTGTTAGGCACTGAAGCTTTCTTT CATSRGGLLGTEAFF
TRBJ1-1 once - TRBV6-1 TGTGCCAGCACAACGGGTTTCTGGAAGAACACTGAAGCTTTCTTT CASTTGFWKNTEAFF
TRBJ1-1 - TRBD1 TRBV10-3 TGTGCCATCAGTGAGTCTATCGCCGGGACAGGGAGGAACACTGAAGCTTTCTTT CAISESIAGTGRNTEAFF
TRBJ2-2 - TRBD1 TRBV7-2 TGTGCCAGCAGCTTAGACAGGGGGCCCGGGGAGCTGTTTTTT CASSLDRGPGELFF
TRBJ1-1 few TRBD1 TRBV7-9 TGTGCCGGACAGGACAGATTTGACACTGAAGCTTTCTTT CAGQDRFDTEAFF
TRBJ1-4 - - TRBV5-6 TGTGCCAGCAGCTTTCAGGGATTCGGAACAGAAAAACTGTTTTTT CASSFQGFGTEKLFF
TRBJ1-5 - - TRBV5-5 TGTGCCAGCAGCTACGGGGATAGACGTCAGCCCCAGCATTTT CASSYGDRRQPQHF
TRBJ1-2 medium-sized - TRBV19 TGTGCCAGTAGTATCGGGCAGCCGAGATACTATGGCTACACCTTC CASSIGQPRYYGYTF
TRBJ2-3 - TRBD2 TRBV28 TGTGCCAGCAGCTTTTACGGGGGGGCCACAGATACGCAGTATTTT CASSFYGGATDTQYF
TRBJ1-6 - - TRBV5-1 TGCGCCAGCAGCTCTCAGGGAAGCTCCTATAATTCACCCCTCCACTTT CASSSQGSSYNSPLHF
TRBJ1-6 - - TRBV27 TGTGCCAGCAGTAGACAAGGATCAGGCCGAGGGAATTCACCCCTCCACTTT CASSRQGSGRGNSPLHF
TRBJ1-1 - - TRBV19 TGTGCCAGTAGTATCGCAGGGCTGCTCACTGAAGCTTTCTTT CASSIAGLLTEAFF
TRBJ2-3 once - TRBV29-1 TGCAGCGTTGATGCTGGGGTCAAGGATACGCAGTATTTT CSVDAGVKDTQYF
TRBJ2-7 - - TRBV18 TGTGCCAGCTCCCGAGGACGCTACTACGAGCAGTACTTC CASSRGRYYEQYF
TRBJ2-7 few - TRBV15 TGTGCCACCAGCAGAGGGCAGGGGAGCTCCTACGAGCAGTACTTC CATSRGQGSSYEQYF
TRBJ2-3 - - TRBV5-4 TGTGCCAGCAGCCTTTCGGGACCTCTCGGAGATACGCAGTATTTT CASSLSGPLGDTQYF
TRBJ2-7 - - TRBV7-9 TGTGCCAGCAGCTTAGAGAGGCTGCGGGCAAGCTCCTACGAGCAGTACTTC CASSLERLRASSYEQYF
TRBJ1-4 - - TRBV29-1 TGCAGCGCTGCGGCGGCAGGGCGTAATGAAAAACTGTTTTTT CSAAAAGRNEKLFF
TRBJ2-3 - - TRBV5-1 TGCGCCAGCAGCTGGACGGGGACAAGCGATACGCAGTATTTT CASSWTGTSDTQYF
TRBJ1-3 - - TRBV7-9 TGTGCCAGCAGCTTAGTAGCGTCGAGCTCTGGAAACACCATATATTTT CASSLVASSSGNTIYF
TRBJ2-1 - TRBD2 TRBV2 TGTGCCAGCAGTGGGACTAGCGGGGGGAATGAGCAGTTCTTC CASSGTSGGNEQFF
TRBJ1-1 once TRBD1 TRBV7-8 TGTGCCAGCAAGCTTAATTCAGGGGGCGGTGAAGCTTTCTTT CASKLNSGGGEAFF
TRBJ1-1 few TRBD1 TRBV29-1 TGCAGCGCCGAGGGGACAGCGAACACTGAAGCTTTCTTT CSAEGTANTEAFF
TRBJ2-6 - - TRBV9 TGTGCCAGCAGCGCAGTCTCTGGGGCCAACGTCCTGACTTTC CASSAVSGANVLTF
TRBJ2-3 - TRBD2 TRBV5-5 TGTGCCAGCGGCGATAGCGGGCTGAGCACAGATACGCAGTATTTT CASGDSGLSTDTQYF
TRBJ2-4 - - TRBV18 TGTGCCAGCTCACCACTTCCCCCTGGTAACATTCAGTACTTC CASSPLPPGNIQYF
TRBJ2-2 - - TRBV9 TGTGCCAGCAGCCCCCTCACAGGGTACACCGGGGAGCTGTTTTTT CASSPLTGYTGELFF
TRBJ1-5 - TRBD1 TRBV5-6 TGTGCCAGCAGCTATTACAGGGGGAGTAGCAATCAGCCCCAGCATTTT CASSYYRGSSNQPQHF
TRBJ1-2 - - TRBV6-1 TGTGCCAGCCAACAGGTGGAGACCCATGGCTACACCTTC CASQQVETHGYTF
TRBJ1-1 few - TRBV5-4 TGTGCCAGCAGCATGGACTGGGATGAAGCTTTCTTT CASSMDWDEAFF
TRBJ2-7 - - TRBV18 TGTGCCAGCTCACCTCAGAGGCGTTACGAGCAGTACTTC CASSPQRRYEQYF
TRBJ1-4 - - TRBV6-6 TGTGCCAGCAGTTACAGGTCTAGGGTTGAAAAACTGTTTTTT CASSYRSRVEKLFF
TRBJ2-3 few - TRBV6-5 TGTGCCAGCAGTTACGGGGGGCCGAACACAGATACGCAGTATTTT CASSYGGPNTDTQYF
TRBJ2-5 - - TRBV2 TGTGCCCAGCAGCTGGCACAGAACCAAGAGACCCAGTACTTC CAQQLAQNQETQYF
TRBJ2-2 - TRBD2 TRBV7-6 TGTGCCAGTTCAGCGGGGGGGACTGTCACCGGGGAGCTGTTTTTT CASSAGGTVTGELFF